The 10 T cell receptor beta chains reported below all come from one sample, sequenced in a study of OX40 agonist ivuxolimab in advanced cancers. Sequenced by immunoSEQ multiplex PCR; TCRdb stores in-frame clones only, minus some. This sample has roughly 73,000 clones, with over 85% found just once. The specimen was CD4+ or CD8+ T cells sorted from blood, collected in a trial of the OX40 agonist ivuxolimab. These receptors were collected from an adult with an advanced solid tumor such as melanoma, head and neck, liver or kidney cancer.

The rearrangement joins TRBV5-1 to TRBJ2-7, with D unresolved. With 5 bases removed from V and 2 bases from J, the gap between germline ends came to 14 bases. Germline lookup yields CDR1 SGHRS and CDR2 YFSETQ. The CDR3 is 14 amino acids. The CDR3 reads CASRIVGSPYEQYF. The CDR3 nucleotides read TGCGCCAGCAGAATAGTGGGAAGTCCCTACGAGCAGTACTTC.

Here the CDR3 DNA reads TGTGCCAGCAGCTTAGATTCAGGTGGAGAAAAACTGTTTTTT. Amino acids: CASSLDSGGEKLFF. The gene calls are TRBV11-2 and TRBJ1-4; D is ambiguous. CDR3 size: 14 residues. Germline V gene sequence: CDR1 SGHAT, CDR2 FQNNGV. Trimming cost V 0 bases and J 8 bases, with 10 bases left between them. Complete variable domain (other parts from reference TRBV11-2 and TRBJ1-4): EAGVAQSPRYKIIEKRQSVAFWCNPISGHATLYWYQQILGQGPKLLIQFQNNGVVDDSQLPKDRFSAERLKGVDSTLKIQPAKLEDSAVYLCASSLDSGGEKLFFGSGTQLSVL.

The chain recombines TRBV10-3 with TRBJ1-2; D unresolved. Per germline, CDR1 ENHRY and CDR2 SYGVKD. The length of the CDR3 is 15 residues. Trimming pared 0 bases from V and 2 bases from J, leaving 10 bases between. The CDR3 loop reads CAISESGSRNYGYTF. CDR3 in DNA: TGTGCCATCAGTGAGTCGGGGAGTAGAAACTATGGCTACACCTTC.

This chain links TRBV27 with TRBJ2-7; D may correspond to TRBD1 or TRBD2 (5 bases each). Germline values: CDR1 MNHEY, CDR2 SMNVEV (reference sequence). The CDR3 runs to 13 residues. V was trimmed by 5 bases and J by 0 bases, leaving 8 bases between them. This CDR3 is CASSTGASYEQYF. The CDR3 DNA is TGTGCCAGCAGTACCGGGGCCTCCTACGAGCAGTACTTC.

The gene calls are TRBV6-1 and TRBJ1-5; no clear D. CDR1 and CDR2 (germline): MNHNS, SASEGT. The V end was cut by 5 bases, the J end by 3 bases, with 14 bases between. CDR3 size: 15 residues. DNA for the CDR3: TGTGCCAGCAGTTCGGGAATAAAGGACAATCAGCCCCAGCATTTT. Translated, it gives CASSSGIKDNQPQHF.

V gene TRBV7-9 combines with J gene TRBJ1-6; D is unclear. This CDR3 spans 12 amino acids. In germline, CDR1 is SEHNR, CDR2 FQNEAQ (reference sequence). V lost 5 bases to trimming and J lost 14 bases, with 13 bases between them. This chain's CDR3 is CASSLLRRALHF. DNA of the CDR3: TGTGCCAGCAGCCTTCTCCGTCGAGCCCTCCACTTT.

The chain uses TRBV27 and TRBJ2-3, with TRBD2 matching over 10 bases. CDR3 length equals 16 residues. The J segment lost 2 bases and the V segment lost 6 bases, leaving 8 bases of the junction unmatched. Per the germline V gene, CDR1 is MNHEY and CDR2 is SMNVEV (reference sequence). In DNA form, the CDR3 reads TGTGCCAGCAGGCTAAACGGACTAGCGGCCACAGATACGCAGTATTTT. Protein product: CASRLNGLAATDTQYF.

The chain employs TRBV6-1 and TRBJ1-5; no reliable D call. The CDR3 totals 13 residues. Trimming shortened V by 4 bases and J by 9 bases, and 13 bases separated the two germline ends. Germline V lookup: CDR1 MNHNS, CDR2 SASEGT. The chain's CDR3 is CASSVSRLVPQHF. The DNA for the CDR3 is TGTGCCAGCAGTGTGAGTCGCCTCGTGCCCCAGCATTTT.

The CDR3 protein is CASSSGQTGNTIYF. CDR3 DNA sequence: TGCGCCAGCAGCTCGGGACAGACGGGAAACACCATATATTTT. The genes are TRBV5-1 and TRBJ1-3; TRBD1 matches at 7 bases. Germline-derived CDR1 and CDR2 are SGHRS and YFSETQ. V was pared by 3 bases and J by 4 bases, with 4 bases of the junction left unmatched. This CDR3 spans 14 amino acids. Based on the CDR3 plus reference TRBV5-1 and TRBJ1-3, the full variable domain is KAGVTQTPRYLIKTRGQQVTLSCSPISGHRSVSWYQQTPGQGLQFLFEYFSETQRNKGNFPGRFSGRQFSNSRSEMNVSTLELGDSALYLCASSSGQTGNTIYFGEGSWLTVV.

A few counts support this clone. The chain couples TRBV9 to TRBJ2-2; D might be TRBD2 (6 bases). The CDR3 covers 13 residues. Germline lookup yields CDR1 SGDLS and CDR2 YYNGEE. V was trimmed by 7 bases and J by 2 bases, leaving 9 bases between them. CDR3 sequence reads: CASAGTNTGELFF. The DNA for the CDR3 is TGTGCCAGCGCCGGGACTAACACCGGGGAGCTGTTTTTT.